The source of this TCR beta chain is a study of blood T cell repertoires in COVID-19. Study context: Whether acute or convalescent, the COVID-19 samples came from the United States, Italy and Spain. From T cells, B-cell-depleted T cells, or PBMCs came the material, which was cDNA or gDNA.

V was shortened by 11 bases and J by 3 bases, with 17 bases between the two germline ends. CDR1 is MNHEY, CDR2 SVGAGI, per germline. This CDR3 has 13 amino acids. As handled by the study authors: Nucleated cell number was recorded as an estimate derived from reference gene primer amplification. The table came from immunoSEQ multiplex PCR; TCRdb's copy has only in-frame clones and leaves some out. The V and J calls and the clone size are those of that table, but D and trimming were determined from the DNA. The data contain 200,000 to 250,000 clones, approximately 86% of them singletons. The specimen was peripheral blood. This receptor was obtained from a young man with active or convalescent COVID-19. V is TRBV6-5 and J is TRBJ2-7; D is possibly TRBD2 (7 bases). CDR3 coding DNA: TGTGCCGCCACTTCCGGGGGGCTCTACGAGCAGTACTTC. It yields the protein CAATSGGLYEQYF.